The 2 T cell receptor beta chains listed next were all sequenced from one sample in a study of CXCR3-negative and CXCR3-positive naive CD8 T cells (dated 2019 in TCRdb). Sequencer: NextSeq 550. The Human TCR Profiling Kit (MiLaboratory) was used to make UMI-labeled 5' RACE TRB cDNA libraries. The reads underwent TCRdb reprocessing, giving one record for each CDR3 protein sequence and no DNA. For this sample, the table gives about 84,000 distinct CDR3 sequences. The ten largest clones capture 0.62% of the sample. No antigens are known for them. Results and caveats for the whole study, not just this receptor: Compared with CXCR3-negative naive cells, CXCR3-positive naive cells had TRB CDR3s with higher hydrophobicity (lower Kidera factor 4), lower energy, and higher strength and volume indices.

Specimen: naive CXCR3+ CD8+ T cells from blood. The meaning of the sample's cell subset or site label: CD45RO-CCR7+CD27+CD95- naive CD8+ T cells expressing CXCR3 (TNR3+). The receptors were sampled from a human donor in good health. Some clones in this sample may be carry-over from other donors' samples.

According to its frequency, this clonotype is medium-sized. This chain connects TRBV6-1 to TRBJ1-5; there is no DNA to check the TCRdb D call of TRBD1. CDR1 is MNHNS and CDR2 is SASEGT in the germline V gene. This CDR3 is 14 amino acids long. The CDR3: CASSGAGGNQPQHF.

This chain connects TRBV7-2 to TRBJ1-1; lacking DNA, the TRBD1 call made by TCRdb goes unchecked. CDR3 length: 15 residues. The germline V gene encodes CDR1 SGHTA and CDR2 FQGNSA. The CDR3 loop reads CASSLLNRVNTEAFF.